The 23 T cell receptor beta chains in this list originate from one sample, sequenced in a study of T cell repertoires in cytomegalovirus infection. TCRdb recomputed calls from the reads with MiXCR, one row per CDR3 protein. The sample has around 450,000 distinct CDR3 sequences; roughly a third are singletons. The sequencing input was PBMCs. The receptors come from a human donor in good health (CMV status not recorded). Some clones in this sample may be carry-over from other donors' samples.

There are many counts of this clonotype. V and J are TRBV7-2 and TRBJ2-2, with 7 bases aligning to TRBD2. In germline, CDR1 is SGHTA, CDR2 FQGNSA. This CDR3 is 17 amino acids long. V was pared by 7 bases and J by 0 bases, with 11 bases of the junction left unmatched. The DNA for the CDR3 is TGTGCCAGCACCATTTTCCCGGGAGGCACGAACACCGGGGAGCTGTTTTTT. Its translation is CASTIFPGGTNTGELFF. Looking up the rest from reference TRBV7-2 and TRBJ2-2 gives the full variable domain: GAGVSQSPSNKVTEKGKDVELRCDPISGHTALYWYRQSLGQGLEFLIYFQGNSAPDKSGLPSDRFSAERTGGSVSTLTIQRTQQEDSAVYLCASTIFPGGTNTGELFFGEGSRLTVL.

The J gene is TRBJ1-5, the V gene TRBV15, with D hard to call. The V and J ends lost 7 bases and 5 bases respectively, with 3 bases between them. CDR1 LNHNV and CDR2 YYDKDF come from the germline V gene (reference sequence). The CDR3 is made up of 10 amino acids. The CDR3 DNA is TGTGCCACCACCGATCAGCCCCAGCATTTT. Its translation: CATTDQPQHF.

CDR3 nucleotides: TGTGCCAGCAGCTTGTCCCCCGGAGCCACCCGTTCGGATACGCAGTATTTT. It is translated as CASSLSPGATRSDTQYF. V is TRBV7-3 and J is TRBJ2-3, with D hard to call. The V and J ends lost 3 bases and 6 bases respectively, with 22 bases between them. This CDR3 contains 17 residues. CDR1 is SGHTA, CDR2 FQGTGA, per germline.

The J gene is TRBJ1-5, the V gene TRBV11-2; D uncertain. V lost 0 bases and J 7 bases, leaving 16 bases between the germline ends. CDR3 length: 16 residues. The germline gives CDR1 SGHAT, CDR2 FQNNGV. As DNA, the CDR3 is TGTGCCAGCAGCTTAGAGGCCCCTAGGGCCGGGCAGCCCCAGCATTTT. Protein sequence: CASSLEAPRAGQPQHF.

This clonotype occurred a few times. As DNA, the CDR3 is TGTGCCAGCAGCTTAGGGGCAATATCGTATGGCTACACCTTC. Its protein product is CASSLGAISYGYTF. This chain connects TRBV11-2 to TRBJ1-2; no clear D gene. Trimming removed 1 base at V and 5 bases at J, with 11 bases between. Germline-derived CDR1 and CDR2 are SGHAT and FQNNGV. The CDR3 extends over 14 amino acids.

V and J are TRBV12-3 or TRBV12-4 and TRBJ1-3; no definite D call. Trimming took off 1 base at V and 4 bases at J, with 5 bases between the two ends. The CDR3 has 13 residues. This CDR3 is CASSLDKGNTIYF. The CDR3 bases are TGTGCCAGCAGTTTAGACAAGGGAAACACCATATATTTT.

The gene calls are TRBV12-3 or TRBV12-4 and TRBJ1-3; D uncertain. The CDR3 covers 14 residues. V lost 10 bases to trimming and J lost 4 bases, with 17 bases between them. The CDR3: CATSEGGYGNTIYF. In DNA, the CDR3 is TGTGCCACCAGCGAGGGAGGGTACGGAAACACCATATATTTT.

This clonotype was observed a few times. The chain carries TRBV6-2 or TRBV6-3 and TRBJ1-1; no clear D gene. With 7 bases removed from V and 5 bases from J, the gap between germline ends came to 8 bases. The CDR3 spans 11 residues. Germline V gene lookup returns CDR1 MNHEY and CDR2 SVGEGT. Here the CDR3 reads CASTERTEAFF. CDR3 DNA sequence: TGTGCCAGCACCGAAAGGACTGAAGCTTTCTTT.

There are a few counts of this clonotype. The J gene is TRBJ2-1, the V gene TRBV12-3 or TRBV12-4; TRBD1 matches 7 bases. The CDR3 has 19 residues. With 6 bases clipped from V and 4 bases from J, the junction kept 21 bases outside the gene matches. In DNA form, the CDR3 reads TGTGCCAGCAGCCGTATAGGTGGACAGGACCTCTCGATTTACAATGAGCAGTTCTTC. Amino acids: CASSRIGGQDLSIYNEQFF.

This clonotype was observed a handful of times. The chain employs TRBV6-2 or TRBV6-3 and TRBJ1-2; TRBD1 agrees at 8 bases. The CDR3 sequence is 15 residues long. Per germline, CDR1 MNHEY and CDR2 SVGEGT. Germline trimming cut 6 bases from V and 3 bases from J; bases unmatched to any gene: 9. As DNA, the CDR3 is TGTGCCAGCAGGCCTCAGGGGGCACGGTACTATGGCTACACCTTC. It yields the protein CASRPQGARYYGYTF.

As regards this clonotype: This may be a read error: a much more frequent sequence differs by one nucleotide. The chain employs TRBV6-2 or TRBV6-3 and TRBJ1-1; D not certain. The CDR3 runs 12 residues. Germline CDR1 MNHEY, CDR2 SVGEGT. This CDR3 is CARSPANTEAFF. The CDR3, as DNA: TGTGCCCGCAGCCCAGCGAACACTGAAGCTTTCTTT.

This clonotype was observed many times. The chain carries TRBV7-2 and TRBJ2-5; 9 nucleotides match TRBD2. With 7 bases clipped from V and 2 bases from J, the junction kept 5 bases outside the gene matches. This CDR3 is built from 14 residues. Germline-derived CDR1 and CDR2 are SGHTA and FQGNSA. The CDR3 protein is CASKSGGIQETQYF. CDR3 DNA: TGTGCCAGCAAAAGCGGGGGGATTCAAGAGACCCAGTACTTC.

V gene TRBV11-2 combines with J gene TRBJ2-2; 8 nucleotides match TRBD2. The CDR3 has 13 amino acids. CDR1 is SGHAT and CDR2 is FQNNGV in the germline V gene. V shed 4 bases and J 6 bases; nucleotides not matched to a gene: 1. The CDR3 loop reads CASSSGGAGELFF. The CDR3, as DNA: TGTGCCAGCAGCTCCGGGGGGGCCGGGGAGCTGTTTTTT.

Only a few counts were recorded for this clonotype. The chain carries TRBV6-1 and TRBJ2-2; 7 bases match TRBD1. Per germline, CDR1 MNHNS and CDR2 SASEGT. This CDR3 has 15 amino acids. J was trimmed by 3 bases and V by 5 bases; bases with no gene match: 6. The CDR3, as DNA: TGTGCCAGCAGTCAAGACAGGGTTGACACCGGGGAGCTGTTTTTT. As protein: CASSQDRVDTGELFF.

J is TRBJ1-5 and V is TRBV20-1; a possible D gene is TRBD1 (6 bases). CDR1 is DFQATT and CDR2 is SNEGSKA in the germline V gene (reference sequence). Trimming shortened V by 2 bases and J by 7 bases, and 12 bases separated the two germline ends. The CDR3 length is 13 residues. Written as DNA, the CDR3 is TGCAGTGCTAGACGACAGGTTCCCCAGCCCCAGCATTTT. Protein: CSARRQVPQPQHF.

The chain combines TRBV6-6 with TRBJ2-2; tentative D call: TRBD1 (6 bases). CDR3 length equals 16 residues. Germline V gives CDR1 MNHNY, CDR2 SVGAGI (reference sequence). With 2 bases removed from V and 3 bases from J, the gap between germline ends came to 13 bases. The CDR3 protein is CASSYPTAGDTGELFF. CDR3 sequence (DNA): TGTGCCAGCAGTTACCCCACGGCAGGGGACACCGGGGAGCTGTTTTTT.

Only a few counts were recorded for this clonotype. The V and J genes are TRBV9 and TRBJ1-1, with 7 bases lining up with TRBD1. J gave up 5 bases and V 4 bases, and 8 bases lay outside the gene matches. The germline V gene has CDR1 SGDLS and CDR2 YYNGEE. This CDR3 is 14 amino acids long. The CDR3 DNA is TGTGCCAGCAGCACCCAGGGGGTTAATACTGAAGCTTTCTTT. Translation gives CASSTQGVNTEAFF.

This clonotype appeared a few times. The chain employs TRBV6-5 and TRBJ1-6; possibly TRBD1 for D (5 bases). V was pared by 1 base and J by 8 bases, with 6 bases between. The CDR3 has 13 residues. Looked up from germline, CDR1 is MNHEY and CDR2 is SVGAGI. As DNA, the CDR3 is TGTGCCAGCAGTTACTTACAGGATTCACCCCTCCACTTT. Its protein product is CASSYLQDSPLHF.

This clonotype was counted between two and nine times. The rearrangement joins TRBV5-6 to TRBJ2-4, with TRBD2 matching 8 bases. The junction had 6 bases not matched to a gene; V was cut back by 4 bases and J by 0 bases. This CDR3 is built from 16 residues. The germline CDR1 and CDR2 sequences are SGHDT and YYEEEE. Written as DNA, the CDR3 is TGTGCCAGCAGCCCGGGGGGGTATCTAGCCAAAAACATTCAGTACTTC. Translated, it gives CASSPGGYLAKNIQYF.

The chain links TRBV7-8 to TRBJ2-5; D possibly matches TRBD1 or TRBD2 (6 bases each). V dropped 1 base and J dropped 5 bases, with 11 bases sitting between them. Germline V gives CDR1 SGHVS, CDR2 FQNEAQ. CDR3 length: 14 residues. The CDR3, as DNA: TGTGCCAGCAGCTTAGGAAAGGGGGGCGAGACCCAGTACTTC. It is translated as CASSLGKGGETQYF. Using reference TRBV7-8 and TRBJ2-5 for the parts outside the CDR3, the full variable domain is GAGVSQSPRYKVAKRGQDVALRCDPISGHVSLFWYQQALGQGPEFLTYFQNEAQLDKSGLPSDRFFAERPEGSVSTLKIQRTQQEDSAVYLCASSLGKGGETQYFGPGTRLLVL.

The chain recombines TRBV12-5 with TRBJ2-3; no reliable D call. The CDR3 runs 16 residues. V lost 4 bases and J 2 bases, leaving 16 bases between the germline ends. Germline V lookup: CDR1 LGHNT, CDR2 FRNRAP. This CDR3 reads CASGSVVDGDTDTQYF. The CDR3 coding sequence is TGTGCTAGTGGTTCCGTAGTGGATGGAGACACAGATACGCAGTATTTT.

The chain links TRBV12-3 or TRBV12-4 to TRBJ1-1; D uncertain. The CDR3 spans 13 residues. Trimming stripped 6 bases from V and 1 base from J, with 9 bases between. The chain's CDR3 is CASRITANTEAFF. In nucleotides, the CDR3 is TGTGCCAGCAGGATTACAGCGAACACTGAAGCTTTCTTT.

The V call is TRBV19, the J call TRBJ1-4; D is undetermined. The V end lost 3 bases, the J end lost 8 bases, and 13 bases lay between the germline ends. This CDR3 has 14 residues. The V gene's germline CDR1 is LNHDA and CDR2 SQIVND (reference sequence). CDR3 amino acids: CASSIGGGWEKLFF. CDR3 nucleotides: TGTGCCAGTAGTATCGGAGGAGGGTGGGAAAAACTGTTTTTT.